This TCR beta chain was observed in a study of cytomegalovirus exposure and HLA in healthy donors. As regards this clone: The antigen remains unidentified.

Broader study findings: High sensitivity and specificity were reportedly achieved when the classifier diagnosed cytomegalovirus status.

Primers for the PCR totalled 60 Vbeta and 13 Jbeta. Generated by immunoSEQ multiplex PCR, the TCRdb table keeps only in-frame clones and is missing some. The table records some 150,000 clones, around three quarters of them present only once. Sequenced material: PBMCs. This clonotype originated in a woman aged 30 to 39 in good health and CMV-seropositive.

The DNA of the CDR3 is TGTGCCAGCAGCCCCCCGGGACAGGGTGATGAAAAACTGTTTTTT. Residues: CASSPPGQGDEKLFF. V and J are TRBV14 and TRBJ1-4; 9 bases match TRBD1. This CDR3 is 15 amino acids long. V shed 4 bases, J shed 6 bases, and the junction held 6 bases outside the gene matches. In germline, CDR1 is SGHDN, CDR2 FVKESK.